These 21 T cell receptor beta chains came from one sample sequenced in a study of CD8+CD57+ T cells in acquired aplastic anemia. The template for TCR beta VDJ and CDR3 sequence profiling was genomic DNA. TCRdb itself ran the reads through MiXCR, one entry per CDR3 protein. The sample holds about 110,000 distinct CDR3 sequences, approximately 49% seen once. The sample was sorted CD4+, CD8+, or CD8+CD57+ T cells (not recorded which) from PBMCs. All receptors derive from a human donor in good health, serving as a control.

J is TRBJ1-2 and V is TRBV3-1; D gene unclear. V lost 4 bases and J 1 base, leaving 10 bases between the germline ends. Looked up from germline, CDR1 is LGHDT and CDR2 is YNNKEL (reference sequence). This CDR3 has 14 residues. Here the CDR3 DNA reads TGTGCCAGCAGCCCGGGATCTAATAACTATGGCTACACCTTC. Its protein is CASSPGSNNYGYTF.

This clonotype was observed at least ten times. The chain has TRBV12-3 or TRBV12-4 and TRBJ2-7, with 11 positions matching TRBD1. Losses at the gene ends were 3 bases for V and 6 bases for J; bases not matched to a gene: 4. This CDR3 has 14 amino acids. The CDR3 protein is CASSFSGTGGEQYF. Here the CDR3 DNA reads TGTGCCAGCAGTTTTTCCGGGACAGGGGGCGAGCAGTACTTC.

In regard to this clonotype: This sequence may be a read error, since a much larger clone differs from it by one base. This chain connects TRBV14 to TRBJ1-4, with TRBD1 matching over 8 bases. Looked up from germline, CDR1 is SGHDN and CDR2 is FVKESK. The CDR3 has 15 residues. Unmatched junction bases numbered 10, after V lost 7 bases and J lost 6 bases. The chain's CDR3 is CASNALTGVDEKLFF. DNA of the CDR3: TGTGCCAGCAACGCTCTGACAGGGGTGGATGAAAAACTGTTTTTT.

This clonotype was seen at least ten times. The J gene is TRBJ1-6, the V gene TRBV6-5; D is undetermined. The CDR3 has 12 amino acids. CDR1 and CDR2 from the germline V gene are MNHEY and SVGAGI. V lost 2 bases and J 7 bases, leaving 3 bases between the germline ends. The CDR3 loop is CASSYPNSPLHF. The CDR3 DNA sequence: TGTGCCAGCAGTTACCCAAATTCACCCCTCCACTTT.

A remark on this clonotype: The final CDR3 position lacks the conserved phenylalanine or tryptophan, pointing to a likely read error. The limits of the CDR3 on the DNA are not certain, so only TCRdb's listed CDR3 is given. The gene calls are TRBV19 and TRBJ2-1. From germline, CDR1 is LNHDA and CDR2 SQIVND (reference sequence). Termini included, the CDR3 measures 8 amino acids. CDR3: CASSIVFP.

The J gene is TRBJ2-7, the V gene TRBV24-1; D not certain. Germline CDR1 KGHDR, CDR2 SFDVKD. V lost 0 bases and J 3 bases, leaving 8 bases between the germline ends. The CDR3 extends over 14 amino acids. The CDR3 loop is CATSDLTTNYEQYF. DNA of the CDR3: TGTGCCACCAGTGATTTGACGACAAACTACGAGCAGTACTTC.

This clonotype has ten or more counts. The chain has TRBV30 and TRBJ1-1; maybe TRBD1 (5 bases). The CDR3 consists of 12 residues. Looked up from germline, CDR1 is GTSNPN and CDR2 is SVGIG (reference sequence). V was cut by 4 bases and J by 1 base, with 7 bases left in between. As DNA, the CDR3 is TGTGCCTGGACGGGGGAGAACACTGAAGCTTTCTTT. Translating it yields CAWTGENTEAFF.

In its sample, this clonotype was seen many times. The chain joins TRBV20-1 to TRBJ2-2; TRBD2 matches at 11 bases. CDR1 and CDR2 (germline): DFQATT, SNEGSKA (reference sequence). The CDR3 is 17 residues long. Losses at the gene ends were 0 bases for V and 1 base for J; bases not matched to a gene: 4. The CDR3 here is CSARDPSGGKNTGELFF. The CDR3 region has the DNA TGCAGTGCTAGAGATCCTAGCGGGGGGAAGAACACCGGGGAGCTGTTTTTT.

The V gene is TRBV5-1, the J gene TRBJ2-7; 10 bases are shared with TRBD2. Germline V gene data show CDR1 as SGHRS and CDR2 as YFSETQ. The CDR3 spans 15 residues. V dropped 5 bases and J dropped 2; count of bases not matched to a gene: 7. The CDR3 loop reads CASRGYLAGAYEQYF. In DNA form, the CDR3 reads TGCGCCAGCAGGGGGTACCTAGCGGGAGCCTACGAGCAGTACTTC.

The CDR3 DNA sequence: TGTGCCAGTAGTATAGCTAGGAGAAACGAGCAGTACTTC. This encodes CASSIARRNEQYF. V gene TRBV19 combines with J gene TRBJ2-7; D is unresolved. The V end lost 1 base, the J end lost 5 bases, and 9 bases lay between the germline ends. Per germline, CDR1 LNHDA and CDR2 SQIVND (reference sequence). The CDR3 is 13 amino acids.

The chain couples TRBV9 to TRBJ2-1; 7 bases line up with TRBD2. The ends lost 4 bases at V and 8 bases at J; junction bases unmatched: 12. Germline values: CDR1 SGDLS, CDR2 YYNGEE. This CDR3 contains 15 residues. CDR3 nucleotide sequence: TGTGCCAGCAGCCATTCTCGGATGGGGAGGGATGAGCAGTTCTTC. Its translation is CASSHSRMGRDEQFF.

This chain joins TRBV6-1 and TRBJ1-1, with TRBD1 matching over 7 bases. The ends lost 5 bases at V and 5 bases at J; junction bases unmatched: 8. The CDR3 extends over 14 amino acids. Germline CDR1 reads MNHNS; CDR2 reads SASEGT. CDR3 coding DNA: TGTGCCAGCAGTACAGGGGCCGGGATGACTGAAGCTTTCTTT. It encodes CASSTGAGMTEAFF.

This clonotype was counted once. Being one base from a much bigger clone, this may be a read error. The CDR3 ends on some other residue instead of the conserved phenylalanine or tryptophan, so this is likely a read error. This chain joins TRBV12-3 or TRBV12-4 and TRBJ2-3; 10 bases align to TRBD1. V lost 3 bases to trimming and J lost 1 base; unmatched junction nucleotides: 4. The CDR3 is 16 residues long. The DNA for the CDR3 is TGTGCCAGCAGTTTCACCGGGACAGGGGGCACAGATACGCAGTATCTT. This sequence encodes CASSFTGTGGTDTQYL.

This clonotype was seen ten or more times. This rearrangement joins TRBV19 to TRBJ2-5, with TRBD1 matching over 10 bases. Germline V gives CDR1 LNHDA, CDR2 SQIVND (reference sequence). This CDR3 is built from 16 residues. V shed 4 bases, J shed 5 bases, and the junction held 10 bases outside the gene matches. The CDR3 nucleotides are TGTGCCAGTAGTACCTGGGACAGGGGTTCTCGGGAGACCCAGTACTTC. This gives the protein CASSTWDRGSRETQYF.

CDR3 bases: TGTGCCAGCAGCTTAGTGGGACAGGGGGCCGATGGCTACACCTTC. This sequence encodes CASSLVGQGADGYTF. The J gene is TRBJ1-2, the V gene TRBV11-2; 12 positions match TRBD1. This CDR3 has 15 residues. V lost 1 base, J lost 6 bases, and 3 bases stayed unmatched. The germline V gene has CDR1 SGHAT and CDR2 FQNNGV.

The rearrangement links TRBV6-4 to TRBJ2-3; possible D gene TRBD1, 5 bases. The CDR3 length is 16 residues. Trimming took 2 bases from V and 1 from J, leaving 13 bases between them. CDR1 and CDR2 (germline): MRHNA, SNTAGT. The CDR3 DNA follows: TGTGCCAGCAGTGACGCCAGGGATGGGGGCACAGATACGCAGTATTTT. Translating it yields CASSDARDGGTDTQYF.

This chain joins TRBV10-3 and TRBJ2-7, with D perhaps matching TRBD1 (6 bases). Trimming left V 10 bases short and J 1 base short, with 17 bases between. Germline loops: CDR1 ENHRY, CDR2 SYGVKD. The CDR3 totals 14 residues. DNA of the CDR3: TGTGCCAGCAACAACGACAGGATTTCCTACGAGCAGTACTTC. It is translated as CASNNDRISYEQYF.

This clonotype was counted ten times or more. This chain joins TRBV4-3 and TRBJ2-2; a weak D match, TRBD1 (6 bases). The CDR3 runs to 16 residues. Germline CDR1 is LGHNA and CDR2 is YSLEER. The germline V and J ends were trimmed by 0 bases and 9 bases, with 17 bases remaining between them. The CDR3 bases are TGCGCCAGCAGCCAAGATAGGGCAGGGGAGTCCTGGGAGCTGTTTTTT. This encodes CASSQDRAGESWELFF.

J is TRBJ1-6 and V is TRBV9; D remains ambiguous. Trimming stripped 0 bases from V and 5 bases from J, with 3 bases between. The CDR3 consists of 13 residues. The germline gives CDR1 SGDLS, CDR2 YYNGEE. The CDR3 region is CASSVAHNSPLHF. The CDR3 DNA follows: TGTGCCAGCAGCGTAGCACATAATTCACCCCTCCACTTT.

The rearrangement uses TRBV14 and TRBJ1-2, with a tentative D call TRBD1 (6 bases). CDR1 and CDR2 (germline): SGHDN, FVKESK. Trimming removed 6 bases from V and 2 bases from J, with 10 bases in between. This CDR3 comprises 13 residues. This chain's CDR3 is CASRPGQNYGYTF. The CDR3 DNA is TGTGCCAGCAGACCGGGACAAAACTATGGCTACACCTTC.

This CDR3 reads CSALTGTSGLEQYF. The DNA for the CDR3 is TGCAGTGCTCTGACCGGGACTAGCGGCCTCGAGCAGTACTTC. The chain uses TRBV20-1 and TRBJ2-7; 11 nucleotides align to TRBD2. The CDR3 runs 14 residues. Trimming took 5 bases from V and 6 from J; bases not matched to a gene: 9. CDR1 and CDR2 from the germline V gene are DFQATT and SNEGSKA (reference sequence).